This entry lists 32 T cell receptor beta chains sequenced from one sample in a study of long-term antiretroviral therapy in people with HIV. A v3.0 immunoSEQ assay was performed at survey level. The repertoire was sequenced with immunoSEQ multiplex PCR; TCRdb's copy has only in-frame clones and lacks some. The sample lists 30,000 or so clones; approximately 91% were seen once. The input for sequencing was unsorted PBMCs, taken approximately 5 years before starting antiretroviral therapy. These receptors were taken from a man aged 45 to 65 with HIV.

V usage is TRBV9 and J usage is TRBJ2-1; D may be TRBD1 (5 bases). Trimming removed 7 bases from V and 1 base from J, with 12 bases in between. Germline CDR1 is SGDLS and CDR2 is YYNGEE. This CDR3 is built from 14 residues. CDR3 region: CASGMGQSYNEQFF. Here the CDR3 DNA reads TGTGCCAGCGGAATGGGGCAGTCCTACAATGAGCAGTTCTTC.

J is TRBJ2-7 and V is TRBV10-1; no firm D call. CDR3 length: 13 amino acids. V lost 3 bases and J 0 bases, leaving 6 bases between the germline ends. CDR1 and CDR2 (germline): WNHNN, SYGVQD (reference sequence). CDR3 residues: CASSDGPSYEQYF. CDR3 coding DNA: TGCGCCAGCAGTGACGGGCCCTCCTACGAGCAGTACTTC.

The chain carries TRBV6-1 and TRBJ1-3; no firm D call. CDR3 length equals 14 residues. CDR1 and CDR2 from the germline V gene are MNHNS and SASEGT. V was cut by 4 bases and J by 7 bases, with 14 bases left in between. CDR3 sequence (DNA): TGTGCCAGCAGTGGACTCCCCGGTGGGAACACCATATATTTT. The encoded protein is CASSGLPGGNTIYF.

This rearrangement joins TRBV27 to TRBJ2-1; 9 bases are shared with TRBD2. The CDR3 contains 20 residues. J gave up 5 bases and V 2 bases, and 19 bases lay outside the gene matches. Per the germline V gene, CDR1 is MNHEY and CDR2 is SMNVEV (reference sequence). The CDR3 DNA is TGTGCCAGCAGTTTACAGTCTTGGCTAGCGGGACCGGGAATCCACAATGAGCAGTTCTTC. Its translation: CASSLQSWLAGPGIHNEQFF.

The CDR3 is CASSPRVGIEAFF. In nucleotides, the CDR3 is TGCGCCAGCAGCCCAAGAGTGGGGATCGAAGCTTTCTTT. V is TRBV4-3 and J is TRBJ1-1; D is unresolved. Germline-derived CDR1 and CDR2 are LGHNA and YSLEER. The CDR3 spans 13 residues. The V and J ends lost 4 bases and 8 bases respectively, with 14 bases between them.

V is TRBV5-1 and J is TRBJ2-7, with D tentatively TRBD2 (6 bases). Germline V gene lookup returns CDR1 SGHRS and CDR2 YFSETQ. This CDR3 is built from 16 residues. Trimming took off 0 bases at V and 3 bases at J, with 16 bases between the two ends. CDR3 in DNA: TGCGCCAGCAGCTTGGAACCGGGGACTGGGTACTACGAGCAGTACTTC. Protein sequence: CASSLEPGTGYYEQYF.

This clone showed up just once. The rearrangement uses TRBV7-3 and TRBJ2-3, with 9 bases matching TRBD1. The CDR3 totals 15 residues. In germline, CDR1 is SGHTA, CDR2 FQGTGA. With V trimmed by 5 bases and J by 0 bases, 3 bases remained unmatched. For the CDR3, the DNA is TGTGCCAGCAGCGAGGGACAGGGAAGCACAGATACGCAGTATTTT. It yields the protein CASSEGQGSTDTQYF.

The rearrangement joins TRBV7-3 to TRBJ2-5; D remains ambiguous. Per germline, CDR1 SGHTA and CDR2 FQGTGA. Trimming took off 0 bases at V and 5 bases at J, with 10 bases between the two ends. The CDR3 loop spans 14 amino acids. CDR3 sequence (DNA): TGTGCCAGCAGCTTAACCGCATTGGAGGAGACCCAGTACTTC. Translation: CASSLTALEETQYF.

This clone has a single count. The CDR3 nucleotides read TGTGCCAGCAGTTACGACAGGGAACAGCCCCAGCATTTT. Its translation is CASSYDREQPQHF. The rearrangement links TRBV6-5 to TRBJ1-5; 7 positions agree with TRBD1. This CDR3 comprises 13 residues. V dropped 2 bases and J dropped 7; count of bases not matched to a gene: 2. Germline CDR1 reads MNHEY; CDR2 reads SVGAGI.

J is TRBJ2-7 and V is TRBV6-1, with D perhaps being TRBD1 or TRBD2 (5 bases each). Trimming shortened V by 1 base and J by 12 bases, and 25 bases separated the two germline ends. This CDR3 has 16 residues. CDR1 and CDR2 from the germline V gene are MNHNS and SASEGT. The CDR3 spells CASSEELKWAGGGGYF. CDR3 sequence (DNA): TGTGCCAGCAGTGAAGAACTGAAGTGGGCAGGTGGGGGTGGGTACTTC.

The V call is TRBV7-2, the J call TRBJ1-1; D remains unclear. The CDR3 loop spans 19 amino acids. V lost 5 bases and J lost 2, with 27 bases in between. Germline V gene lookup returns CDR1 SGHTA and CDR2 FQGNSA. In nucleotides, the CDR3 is TGTGCCAGCAGCCCTAGACCGGCGGGAGACAAAATAACTAACACTGAAGCTTTCTTT. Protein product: CASSPRPAGDKITNTEAFF.

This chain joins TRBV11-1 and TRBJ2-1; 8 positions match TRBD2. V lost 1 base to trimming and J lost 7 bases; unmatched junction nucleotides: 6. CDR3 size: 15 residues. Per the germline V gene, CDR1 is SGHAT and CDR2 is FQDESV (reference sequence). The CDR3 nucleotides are TGTGCCAGCAGCTTAGTCGGGGGGGCCTGGAATGAGCAGTTCTTC. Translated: CASSLVGGAWNEQFF.

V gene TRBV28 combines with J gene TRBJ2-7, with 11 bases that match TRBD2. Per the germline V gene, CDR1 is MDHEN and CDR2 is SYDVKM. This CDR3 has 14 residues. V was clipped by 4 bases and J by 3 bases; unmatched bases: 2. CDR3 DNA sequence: TGTGCCAGCAGTTGGCTAGCGGGAGGCTACGAGCAGTACTTC. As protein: CASSWLAGGYEQYF.

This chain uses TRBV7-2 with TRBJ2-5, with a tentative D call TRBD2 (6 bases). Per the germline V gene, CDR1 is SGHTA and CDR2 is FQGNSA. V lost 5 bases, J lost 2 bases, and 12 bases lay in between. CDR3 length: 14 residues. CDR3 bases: TGTGCCAGCAGCCCCCTTGGAGGGCAAGAGACCCAGTACTTC. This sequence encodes CASSPLGGQETQYF.

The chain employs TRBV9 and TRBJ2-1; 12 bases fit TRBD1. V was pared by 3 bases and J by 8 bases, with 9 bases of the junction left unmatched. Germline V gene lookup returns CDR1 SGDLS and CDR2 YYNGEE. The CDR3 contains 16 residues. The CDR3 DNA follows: TGTGCCAGCAGCGGAGGGACAGGGGGCGCAAAGGATGAGCAGTTCTTC. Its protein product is CASSGGTGGAKDEQFF.

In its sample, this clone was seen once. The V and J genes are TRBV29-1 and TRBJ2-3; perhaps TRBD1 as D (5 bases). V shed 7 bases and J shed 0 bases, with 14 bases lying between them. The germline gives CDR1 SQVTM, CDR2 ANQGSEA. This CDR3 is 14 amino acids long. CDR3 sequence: CSAKETESTDTQYF. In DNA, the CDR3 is TGCAGCGCCAAAGAGACAGAAAGCACAGATACGCAGTATTTT.

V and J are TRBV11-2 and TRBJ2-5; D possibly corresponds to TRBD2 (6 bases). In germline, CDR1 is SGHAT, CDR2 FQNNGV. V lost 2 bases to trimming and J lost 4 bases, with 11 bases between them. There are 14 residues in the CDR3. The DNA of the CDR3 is TGTGCCAGCAGCTTATCGGGGGTTTTAGAGACCCAGTACTTC. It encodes CASSLSGVLETQYF.

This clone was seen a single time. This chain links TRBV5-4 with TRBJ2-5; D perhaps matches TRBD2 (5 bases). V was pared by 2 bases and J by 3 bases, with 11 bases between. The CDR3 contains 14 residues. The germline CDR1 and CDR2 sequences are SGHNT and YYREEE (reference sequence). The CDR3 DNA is TGTGCCAGCAGCTTTTCCCGGGGAGAAGAGACCCAGTACTTC. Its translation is CASSFSRGEETQYF.

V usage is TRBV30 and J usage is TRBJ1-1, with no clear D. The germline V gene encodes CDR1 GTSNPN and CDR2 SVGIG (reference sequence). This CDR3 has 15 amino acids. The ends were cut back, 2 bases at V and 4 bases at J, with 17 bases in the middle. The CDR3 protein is CAWSLPGVIGTEAFF. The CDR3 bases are TGTGCCTGGAGTCTCCCCGGGGTTATTGGCACTGAAGCTTTCTTT. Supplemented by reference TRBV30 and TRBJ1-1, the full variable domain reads SQTIHQWPATLVQPVGSPLSLECTVEGTSNPNLYWYRQAAGRGLQLLFYSVGIGQISSEVPQNLSASRPQDRQFILSSKKLLLSDSGFYLCAWSLPGVIGTEAFFGQGTRLTVV.

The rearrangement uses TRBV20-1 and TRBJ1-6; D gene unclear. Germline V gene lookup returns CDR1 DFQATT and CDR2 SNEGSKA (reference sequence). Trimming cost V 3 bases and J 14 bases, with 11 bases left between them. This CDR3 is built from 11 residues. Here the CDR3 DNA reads TGCAGTGCTAGTATAGGATCATCCCTCCACTTT. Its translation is CSASIGSSLHF.

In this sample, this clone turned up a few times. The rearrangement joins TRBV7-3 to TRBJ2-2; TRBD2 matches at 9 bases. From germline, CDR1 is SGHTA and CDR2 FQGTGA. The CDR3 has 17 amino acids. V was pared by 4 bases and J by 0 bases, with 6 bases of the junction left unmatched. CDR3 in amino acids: CASSSDLAGTNTGELFF. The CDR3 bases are TGTGCCAGCAGCTCCGACCTAGCGGGGACGAACACCGGGGAGCTGTTTTTT.

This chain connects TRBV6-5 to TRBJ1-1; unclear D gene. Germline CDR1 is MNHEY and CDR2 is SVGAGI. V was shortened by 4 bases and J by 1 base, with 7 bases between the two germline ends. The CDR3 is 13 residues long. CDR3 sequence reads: CASSSRGNTEAFF. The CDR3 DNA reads TGTGCCAGCAGTTCTCGGGGGAACACTGAAGCTTTCTTT.

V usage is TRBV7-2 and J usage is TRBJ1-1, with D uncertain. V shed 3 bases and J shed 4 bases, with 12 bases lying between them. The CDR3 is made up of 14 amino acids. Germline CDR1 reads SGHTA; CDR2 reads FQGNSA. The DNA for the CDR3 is TGTGCCAGCAGCTTTGGGTTCAGTGGCACTGAAGCTTTCTTT. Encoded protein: CASSFGFSGTEAFF.

The CDR3 nucleotides are TGCAGCGTTAAGGGGAGAGCAGGGAGGACAGATACGCAGTATTTT. This codes for CSVKGRAGRTDTQYF. The V call is TRBV29-1, the J call TRBJ2-3; TRBD2 might be the D (6 bases). The germline CDR1 and CDR2 sequences are SQVTM and ANQGSEA. V gave up 5 bases and J gave up 3 bases, with 18 bases separating them. This CDR3 has 15 amino acids.

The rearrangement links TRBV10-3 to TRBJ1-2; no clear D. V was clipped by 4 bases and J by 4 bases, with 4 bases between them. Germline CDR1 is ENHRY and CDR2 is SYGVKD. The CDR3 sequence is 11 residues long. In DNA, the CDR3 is TGTGCCATCAGTGTGACCTATGGCTACACCTTC. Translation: CAISVTYGYTF.

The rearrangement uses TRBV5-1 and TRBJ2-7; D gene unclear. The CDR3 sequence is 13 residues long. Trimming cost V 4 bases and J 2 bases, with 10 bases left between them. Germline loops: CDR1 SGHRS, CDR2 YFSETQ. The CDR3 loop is CASSPDLPYEQYF. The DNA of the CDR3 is TGCGCCAGCAGCCCGGACCTCCCCTACGAGCAGTACTTC.

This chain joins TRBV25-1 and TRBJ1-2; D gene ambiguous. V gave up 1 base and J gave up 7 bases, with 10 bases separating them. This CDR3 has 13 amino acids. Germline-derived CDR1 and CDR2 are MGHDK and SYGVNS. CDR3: CASSEFEGVGYTF. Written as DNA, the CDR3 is TGTGCCAGCAGTGAATTCGAGGGTGTTGGCTACACCTTC.

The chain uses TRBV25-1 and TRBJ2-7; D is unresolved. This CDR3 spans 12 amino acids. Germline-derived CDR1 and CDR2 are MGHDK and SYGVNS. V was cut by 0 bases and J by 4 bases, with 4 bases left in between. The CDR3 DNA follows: TGTGCCAGCAGTGAATATTTGTACGAGCAGTACTTC. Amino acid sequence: CASSEYLYEQYF.

In nucleotides, the CDR3 is TGCGCCAGCAGCCCAGGACCGGACAGGGGGGAAAATCAGCCCCAGCATTTT. Translating it yields CASSPGPDRGENQPQHF. The chain has TRBV5-1 and TRBJ1-5; 10 bases line up with TRBD1. The germline gives CDR1 SGHRS, CDR2 YFSETQ. This CDR3 has 17 residues. Trimming at V came to 4 bases and at J to 4 bases, leaving 11 bases not matched to a gene.

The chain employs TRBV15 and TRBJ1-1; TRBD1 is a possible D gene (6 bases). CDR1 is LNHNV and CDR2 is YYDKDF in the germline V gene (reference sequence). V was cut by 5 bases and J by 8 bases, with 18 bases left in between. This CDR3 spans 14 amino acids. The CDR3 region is CATSLRDTHREAFF. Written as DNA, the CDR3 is TGTGCCACCAGCTTACGGGACACCCACAGAGAAGCTTTCTTT.

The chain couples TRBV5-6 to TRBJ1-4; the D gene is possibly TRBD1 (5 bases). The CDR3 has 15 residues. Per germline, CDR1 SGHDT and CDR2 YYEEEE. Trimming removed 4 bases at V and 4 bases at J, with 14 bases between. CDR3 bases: TGTGCCAGCAGCCGTCCGGGACGGGATAATGAAAAACTGTTTTTT. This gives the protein CASSRPGRDNEKLFF. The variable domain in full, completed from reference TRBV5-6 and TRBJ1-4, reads DAGVTQSPTHLIKTRGQQVTLRCSPKSGHDTVSWYQQALGQGPQFIFQYYEEEERQRGNFPDRFSGHQFPNYSSELNVNALLLGDSALYLCASSRPGRDNEKLFFGSGTQLSVL.

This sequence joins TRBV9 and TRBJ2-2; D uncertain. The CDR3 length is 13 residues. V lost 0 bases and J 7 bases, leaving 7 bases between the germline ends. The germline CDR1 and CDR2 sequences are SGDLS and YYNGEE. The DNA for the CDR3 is TGTGCCAGCAGCGTAGGTGACGTCGGGGAGCTGTTTTTT. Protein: CASSVGDVGELFF.